This T cell receptor (beta chain) was profiled in a study of shared clonotypes between healthy human individuals. Study-level background: Every donor yielded three CD4 naive, three CD4 memory, two CD8 naive and one CD8 memory plate.

Every immunoSEQ plate was one replicate of a subset's evenly spread DNA. The repertoire was sequenced with immunoSEQ multiplex PCR; TCRdb's copy has only in-frame clones and lacks some. The table records over 2 million clones, 95% of them present only once. The study, taken as a whole, reports: Researchers sampled blood only, noting tissue repertoires likely differ.

A CD45RA-negative memory subset and a CD45RA+ naive subset were separated from the CD4+ cells. In regard to this clone: What it binds is not known.

The V and J ends lost 5 bases and 7 bases, in that order; junction bases with no gene match: 6. The CDR3 sequence is 13 residues long. Per germline, CDR1 LGHNA and CDR2 YSLEER. Sequenced input: naive CD4+ T cells sorted from blood. Subset of the sample: CD45RA+ positively selected. V usage is TRBV4-3 and J usage is TRBJ1-1; 8 bases fit TRBD1. This receptor was identified in a man between 18 and 35 years old in good health. The chain's CDR3 is CASSYGTGGEAFF. In DNA, the CDR3 is TGCGCCAGCAGCTACGGGACAGGTGGTGAAGCTTTCTTT.